What follows describes a single T cell receptor (beta chain). From the second PCR step, alpha and beta chains were amplified apart. CDR1 and CDR2 from the germline V gene are MNHNY and SVGAGI (reference sequence). V lost 3 bases, J lost 5 bases, and 17 bases stayed unmatched. The CDR3 covers 19 residues. An equimolar mix of two oligonucleotides served as the beta constant-region primer for TRBC1 and TRBC2. TCRdb reanalysed the UMI-ligation and nested PCR reads using MiXCR and keeps one entry per CDR3 protein. The sample comprises tens of thousands of distinct CDR3 sequences, around 7% of which are singletons, and roughly 1.6% rests with the top ten. The data stem from a study of naive and memory T cell subsets.

The gene calls are TRBV6-6 and TRBJ2-7; 12 bases fit TRBD1. The sample comprised central memory CD4+ T cells from blood. The source is a human donor in good health. CDR3 nucleotides: TGTGCCAGCAGTTATCAAGGGGGGGTTCGCGGGACAGGGGGCCACGAGCAGTACTTC. Protein sequence: CASSYQGGVRGTGGHEQYF.